This is a list of T cell receptor beta chains from one sample in a study of T cells in Graves' hyperthyroidism and ophthalmopathy. One entry per CDR3 protein, called by TCRdb with MiXCR from the multiplex PCR reads. Among around 620,000 distinct CDR3 sequences, approximately 15% were seen once, and the ten largest hold around 7%. Sequenced: blood. These receptors all stem from a woman younger than 30 with Graves' ophthalmopathy. The CDR3 runs from the conserved cysteine through the conserved F or W. D genes are given only for firm matches. For some rows the clone size is stated as once, few or many, or as a class when expanded; others skip it.

clone_size	d_call	v_call	j_call	cdr3_aa	cdr3_nt
many	NA	TRBV2	TRBJ1-1	CASSDRAMNTEAFF	TGTGCCAGCAGTGACCGGGCGATGAACACTGAAGCTTTCTTT
many	NA	TRBV27	TRBJ1-5	CASSQLTTGTDSNQPQHF	TGTGCCAGCAGTCAGCTTACCACAGGGACTGATAGCAATCAGCCCCAGCATTTT
many	NA	TRBV12-3/TRBV12-4	TRBJ2-7	CASSLAPQNYEQYF	TGTGCCAGCAGTTTAGCCCCTCAGAATTACGAGCAGTACTTC
NA	TRBD2	TRBV5-8	TRBJ2-1	CASSPTSWSSGGYNEQFF	TGTGCCAGCAGCCCGACTTCCTGGTCTAGCGGGGGCTACAATGAGCAGTTCTTC
few	NA	TRBV13	TRBJ2-3	CASSLGSAVDTQYF	TGTGCCAGCAGCTTAGGCTCGGCAGTAGATACGCAGTATTTT
NA	TRBD2	TRBV13	TRBJ2-3	CASSRRTSAGPDTQYF	TGTGCCAGCAGCCGGCGGACTAGCGCTGGTCCAGATACGCAGTATTTT
many	TRBD1	TRBV6-1	TRBJ2-1	CASRGQGDYYNEQFF	TGTGCCAGCAGAGGACAGGGGGACTACTACAATGAGCAGTTCTTC
many	NA	TRBV20-1	TRBJ1-1	CSARVTTSNSWTEAFF	TGCAGTGCTAGAGTAACCACGTCAAATAGTTGGACTGAAGCTTTCTTT
many	TRBD1	TRBV5-1	TRBJ1-1	CASSLALSGGTEAFF	TGCGCCAGCAGCTTGGCCTTATCAGGGGGAACTGAAGCTTTCTTT
NA	TRBD1	TRBV29-1	TRBJ2-2	CSALDRVGTGELFF	TGCAGCGCCCTGGACAGGGTTGGCACCGGGGAGCTGTTTTTT
many	NA	TRBV20-1	TRBJ2-7	CSASRQEVEQYF	TGCAGTGCTAGCCGCCAGGAAGTCGAGCAGTACTTC
NA	TRBD1	TRBV28	TRBJ1-4	CASSPAGTGRNEKLFF	TGTGCCAGCAGTCCAGCCGGGACAGGGCGGAATGAAAAACTGTTTTTT
NA	NA	TRBV19	TRBJ2-2	CASGPAGARGTGELFF	TGTGCCAGTGGCCCCGCAGGAGCGCGGGGCACCGGGGAGCTGTTTTTT
NA	NA	TRBV5-1	TRBJ2-2	CASSLRGGGFSNTGELFF	TGCGCCAGCAGCTTGAGGGGAGGGGGATTTTCGAACACCGGGGAGCTGTTTTTT
many	TRBD2	TRBV7-9	TRBJ2-5	CASSPRGGRGQETQYF	TGTGCCAGCAGCCCTCGGGGCGGGAGAGGCCAAGAGACCCAGTACTTC
many	TRBD1	TRBV20-1	TRBJ1-1	CSARGGRGLNTEAFF	TGCAGTGCTAGAGGGGGCAGGGGGTTGAACACTGAAGCTTTCTTT
many	NA	TRBV7-9	TRBJ2-1	CASSPAGAEGNEQFF	TGTGCCAGCAGCCCCGCCGGGGCGGAGGGGAATGAGCAGTTCTTC
many	NA	TRBV7-9	TRBJ1-5	CASSLGGHPQPQHF	TGTGCCAGCAGCCTGGGAGGGCACCCTCAGCCCCAGCATTTT
few	TRBD2	TRBV9	TRBJ2-1	CASSGPTLAGGPNEQFF	TGTGCCAGCAGCGGCCCCACCCTGGCGGGAGGGCCCAATGAGCAGTTCTTC
many	NA	TRBV7-2	TRBJ1-5	CASSFSGRENQPQHF	TGTGCCAGCAGCTTTAGCGGACGGGAAAATCAGCCCCAGCATTTT
few	NA	TRBV7-9	TRBJ1-1	CASSQPNRGGEAFF	TGTGCCAGCAGCCAACCCAATAGGGGTGGTGAAGCTTTCTTT
NA	NA	TRBV18	TRBJ1-1	CASSPRTARGTNTEAFF	TGTGCCAGCTCACCCCGGACGGCAAGGGGGACGAACACTGAAGCTTTCTTT
NA	NA	TRBV3-1	TRBJ1-2	CASSQEVVAHRYGYTF	TGTGCCAGCAGCCAAGAGGTTGTTGCACATAGGTATGGCTACACCTTC
many	NA	TRBV28	TRBJ2-3	CASSPGQTNTDTQYF	TGTGCCAGCAGTCCCGGACAGACAAACACAGATACGCAGTATTTT
NA	TRBD1	TRBV27	TRBJ1-1	CASSLGQGWSFF	TGTGCCAGCAGTTTAGGACAGGGGTGGTCTTTCTTT
many	TRBD1	TRBV6-1	TRBJ1-2	CASSRPDRGGGYTF	TGTGCCAGCAGTAGACCGGACAGGGGGGGTGGCTACACCTTC
many	NA	TRBV20-1	TRBJ2-5	CSARDTTLQETQYF	TGCAGTGCTAGAGATACGACACTACAAGAGACCCAGTACTTC
many	TRBD1	TRBV27	TRBJ2-4	CASKGPGGNIQYF	TGTGCCAGCAAGGGACCAGGGGGAAACATTCAGTACTTC
few	TRBD2	TRBV5-8	TRBJ2-7	CASTPRNKAGGPEQYF	TGTGCCAGCACCCCGCGCAACAAAGCGGGAGGGCCCGAGCAGTACTTC
many	NA	TRBV12-3/TRBV12-4	TRBJ2-2	CASSAQVTGELFF	TGTGCCAGCAGCGCCCAGGTGACCGGGGAGCTGTTTTTT
many	TRBD2	TRBV10-3	TRBJ2-1	CAITRSSGSLGNEQFF	TGTGCCATCACGCGTTCAAGCGGGAGCCTTGGGAATGAGCAGTTCTTC
NA	TRBD2	TRBV6-2/TRBV6-3	TRBJ2-1	CASSYNLAGGNNEQFF	TGTGCCAGCAGTTACAATCTAGCGGGAGGTAACAATGAGCAGTTCTTC
many	TRBD1	TRBV18	TRBJ1-1	CASSPGTGAGNTEAFF	TGTGCCAGCTCACCCGGGACAGGGGCAGGGAACACTGAAGCTTTCTTT
many	NA	TRBV12-3/TRBV12-4	TRBJ1-1	CASTPSDTEAFF	TGTGCCAGCACCCCGAGTGACACTGAAGCTTTCTTT
many	NA	TRBV11-2	TRBJ1-1	CASSSTAEAFF	TGTGCCAGCAGCTCCACAGCTGAAGCTTTCTTT
few	NA	TRBV28	TRBJ1-4	CASSPPEQNEKLFF	TGTGCCAGCAGTCCGCCAGAACAGAATGAAAAACTGTTTTTT
once	NA	TRBV28	TRBJ1-4	CASSWDGSDEKLFF	TGTGCCAGCAGTTGGGACGGGTCTGATGAAAAACTGTTTTTT
few	TRBD2	TRBV19	TRBJ2-1	CASSPSPPAGVSRNEQFF	TGTGCCAGTAGCCCCAGTCCTCCAGCGGGAGTCTCCCGCAATGAGCAGTTCTTC
few	NA	TRBV25-1	TRBJ1-4	CASSEYRSQVPEKLFF	TGTGCCAGCAGTGAATATCGGTCACAGGTCCCAGAAAAACTGTTTTTT
NA	NA	TRBV2	TRBJ1-5	CASSGWAVSNQPQHF	TGTGCCAGCAGTGGCTGGGCGGTATCTAATCAGCCCCAGCATTTT
NA	NA	TRBV6-2/TRBV6-3	TRBJ1-2	CASTRGFFYGYTF	TGTGCCAGCACCCGTGGGTTCTTCTATGGCTACACCTTC
many	TRBD1	TRBV28	TRBJ1-1	CASTLTETGGDAFF	TGTGCCAGCACCTTAACCGAGACAGGGGGTGACGCTTTCTTT
NA	NA	TRBV7-2	TRBJ2-7	CATSDTNPGAYEQYF	TGTGCCACCAGTGATACGAACCCTGGGGCCTACGAGCAGTACTTC
NA	NA	TRBV7-9	TRBJ1-6	CASSLAGPPIHF	TGTGCCAGCAGCTTAGCGGGCCCCCCCATCCACTTT
many	NA	TRBV7-2	TRBJ2-1	CASSFITGRSYNEQFF	TGTGCCAGCAGCTTCATTACGGGGAGGTCCTACAATGAGCAGTTCTTC
NA	NA	TRBV7-3	TRBJ2-2	CASSFQGSGTGELFF	TGTGCCAGCAGCTTCCAAGGGTCCGGCACCGGGGAGCTGTTTTTT
NA	TRBD1	TRBV6-6	TRBJ2-4	CASSYSRIGGPKNIQYF	TGTGCCAGCAGTTACTCGAGAATAGGGGGCCCTAAAAACATTCAGTACTTC
many	TRBD1	TRBV12-3/TRBV12-4	TRBJ2-5	CASSLQPGGLQETQYF	TGTGCCAGCAGTTTACAGCCAGGGGGCCTGCAAGAGACCCAGTACTTC
NA	TRBD1	TRBV5-4	TRBJ2-6	CASSLGYRDRANSGANVLTF	TGTGCCAGCAGCTTGGGTTACCGGGACAGGGCTAACTCTGGGGCCAACGTCCTGACTTTC
NA	NA	TRBV10-3	TRBJ1-3	CAISEDSSGNTIYF	TGTGCCATCAGTGAGGACAGCTCTGGAAACACCATATATTTT
few	NA	TRBV28	TRBJ1-3	CASSMPPGFSGNTIYF	TGTGCCAGCAGTATGCCGCCAGGGTTCTCTGGAAACACCATATATTTT
many	TRBD1	TRBV7-6	TRBJ1-5	CASSLQQGARQPQHF	TGTGCCAGCAGCTTACAACAGGGGGCAAGGCAGCCCCAGCATTTT
few	NA	TRBV6-2/TRBV6-3	TRBJ1-5	CASRYTGTWSNQPQHF	TGTGCCAGCCGATATACAGGGACGTGGAGCAATCAGCCCCAGCATTTT